The source of this T cell receptor (beta chain) is a study of radiotherapy plus CTLA-4 blockade in lung cancer. Of note for this clone: Its cognate antigen is unknown.

TCRdb's copy holds only in-frame clones and misses some; the assay was immunoSEQ multiplex PCR. The data contain around 59,000 clones, roughly 76% of them singletons. Findings and caveats of the study: Response, reportedly, was best predicted by interferon-beta along with early blood T cell clone dynamics.

This CDR3 region has 13 residues. Trimming took 4 bases from V and 2 from J, leaving 9 bases between them. The germline V gene has CDR1 ENHRY and CDR2 SYGVKD. Sequences were derived from peripheral blood, sampled from a patient treated with radiotherapy plus ipilimumab. This receptor was identified in a human donor with non-small cell lung cancer whose response to radiotherapy plus ipilimumab could not be evaluated. The chain couples TRBV10-3 to TRBJ2-7; D is perhaps TRBD1 (6 bases). The CDR3 loop reads CAISGQGTYEQYF. CDR3 sequence (DNA): TGTGCCATCAGTGGCCAGGGGACCTACGAGCAGTACTTC.